This T cell receptor beta chain was retrieved from a study of blood T cell repertoires in COVID-19. Study as a whole: From T cells, B-cell-depleted T cells, or PBMCs came the material, which was cDNA or gDNA.

Authors' methods: Amplification of reference gene primers provided the estimated nucleated cell counts. Measured with immunoSEQ multiplex PCR; TCRdb has only the in-frame clones, and not every one. V and J calls and clone size are those listed in that table; D and trimming were worked out from the DNA. This table holds approximately 210,000 clones, about 83% found once. Germline V gives CDR1 SNHLY, CDR2 FYNNEI. The V and J ends lost 6 bases and 2 bases respectively, with 10 bases between them. This CDR3 region has 13 residues. This clone was counted only a few times. This chain uses TRBV2 with TRBJ2-5; maybe TRBD2 (6 bases). Material for sequencing was peripheral blood. This receptor was taken from a woman in her forties or fifties with active or convalescent COVID-19. The CDR3 here is CASRKGLQETQYF. The CDR3 region has the DNA TGTGCCAGCAGGAAGGGACTGCAAGAGACCCAGTACTTC. Full variable domain (remainder filled in from reference TRBV2 and TRBJ2-5): EPEVTQTPSHQVTQMGQEVILRCVPISNHLYFYWYRQILGQKVEFLVSFYNNEISEKSEIFDDQFSVERPDGSNFTLKIRSTKLEDSAMYFCASRKGLQETQYFGPGTRLLVL.